A selection of T cell receptor beta chains follows, all from one sample in a study of lymphopenia after photon versus proton radiotherapy. TCRdb keeps only in-frame clones here, not all; method: immunoSEQ multiplex PCR. This table holds tens of thousands of clones, 89% found once. The sequencing used peripheral blood, collected from a patient treated with proton-based radiotherapy. The receptor set was obtained from a woman between 70 and 85 years old with pancreatic cancer. Some clones in this sample may be carry-over from other donors' samples. The CDR3 runs from the conserved cysteine through the conserved F or W. The order of the fields is V gene, CDR3 length, D gene, clone size, J gene, CDR3 protein, CDR3 DNA. D genes are given only for firm matches. Only some rows state a clone size, as once, few, many or a class for expanded clones.

TRBV7-9	13	NA	NA	TRBJ1-1	CASSSNMNTEAFF	TGTGCCAGCAGCTCTAACATGAACACTGAAGCTTTCTTT
TRBV7-3	15	NA	NA	TRBJ2-6	CASSLGPSGANVLTF	TGTGCCAGCAGCTTAGGGCCCTCTGGGGCCAACGTCCTGACTTTC
TRBV5-1	18	NA	once	TRBJ1-6	CASSHWTDPFSYNSPLHF	TGCGCCAGCAGCCACTGGACAGACCCGTTCTCCTATAATTCACCCCTCCACTTT
TRBV5-6	15	TRBD1	once	TRBJ2-7	CASSLVLNRGDEQYF	TGTGCCAGCAGCTTGGTTTTGAACAGGGGCGACGAGCAGTACTTC
TRBV18	17	TRBD1	NA	TRBJ2-1	CASSPETGSSSCNEQFF	TGTGCCAGCTCCCCCGAGACAGGGTCAAGCTCCTGCAATGAGCAGTTCTTC
TRBV6-5	15	NA	NA	TRBJ2-7	CASSGGWAGAYEQYF	TGTGCCAGCAGTGGAGGCTGGGCAGGAGCCTACGAGCAGTACTTC
TRBV28	13	NA	NA	TRBJ2-7	CAERGQGTYEQYF	TGTGCGGAGAGAGGACAAGGAACCTACGAGCAGTACTTC
TRBV5-8	14	NA	NA	TRBJ1-4	CASSNGVNGEKLFF	TGTGCCAGCAGCAATGGGGTGAATGGAGAAAAACTGTTTTTT
TRBV28	13	TRBD1	once	TRBJ1-3	CASSLTAGGTIYF	TGTGCCAGCAGTTTAACGGCAGGGGGCACCATATATTTT
TRBV5-1	15	TRBD2	NA	TRBJ2-5	CASRDLGLAKETQYF	TGCGCCAGCAGAGACCTTGGACTAGCGAAAGAGACCCAGTACTTC
TRBV27	15	NA	few	TRBJ2-7	CASSLGSTLYYEQYF	TGTGCCAGCAGTTTAGGGTCTACCCTCTACTACGAGCAGTACTTC
TRBV5-1	16	NA	NA	TRBJ1-1	CASSSDLGRRPTEAFF	TGCGCCAGCAGCTCGGACCTCGGACGTCGACCCACTGAAGCTTTCTTT
TRBV4-1	16	TRBD2	NA	TRBJ2-5	CASSPLAGGSQETQYF	TGCGCCAGCAGCCCTTTGGCGGGGGGTTCCCAAGAGACCCAGTACTTC
TRBV18	12	NA	NA	TRBJ2-7	CASSPGLNEQYF	TGTGCCAGCTCTCCGGGACTGAACGAGCAGTACTTC
TRBV15	16	TRBD2	NA	TRBJ2-7	CATSRDTSGITHEQYF	TGTGCCACCAGCAGAGACACTAGCGGGATTACACACGAGCAGTACTTC
TRBV27	14	NA	NA	TRBJ2-7	CASRKTGFPYEQYF	TGTGCCAGCAGGAAGACAGGCTTCCCCTACGAGCAGTACTTC
TRBV7-2	14	NA	NA	TRBJ2-1	CASSFWLTYNEQFF	TGTGCCAGCAGCTTTTGGTTAACCTACAATGAGCAGTTCTTC
TRBV11-2	15	NA	NA	TRBJ2-2	CASSLDGGFTGELFF	TGTGCCAGCAGCTTAGATGGGGGGTTCACCGGGGAGCTGTTTTTT
TRBV11-2	15	TRBD1	NA	TRBJ2-2	CASSLQGKGAGELFF	TGTGCCAGCAGCCTACAGGGGAAGGGGGCCGGGGAGCTGTTTTTT
TRBV5-8	15	TRBD1	NA	TRBJ1-1	CASSATGGMDTEAFF	TGTGCCAGCAGCGCGACAGGGGGCATGGATACTGAAGCTTTCTTT
TRBV19	12	NA	NA	TRBJ2-1	CASSPRGVEQFF	TGTGCCAGTAGCCCCAGGGGGGTTGAGCAGTTCTTC
TRBV9	16	NA	NA	TRBJ2-5	CASSVGAGYEEETQYF	TGTGCCAGCAGCGTAGGGGCAGGGTATGAGGAAGAGACCCAGTACTTC
TRBV30	19	TRBD2	NA	TRBJ2-1	CAWRGGAGGPSSSYNEQFF	TGTGCCTGGAGAGGAGGAGCGGGAGGACCCTCGAGCTCCTACAATGAGCAGTTCTTC
TRBV19	12	NA	NA	TRBJ2-5	CASSRTRETQYF	TGTGCCAGTAGCAGGACACGAGAGACCCAGTACTTC
TRBV14	16	NA	NA	TRBJ2-1	CASSPFRRLNWDEQFF	TGTGCCAGCAGCCCCTTTCGGAGATTAAATTGGGATGAGCAGTTCTTC
TRBV6-1	15	TRBD1	NA	TRBJ2-7	CASSEGTGHPYEQYF	TGTGCCAGCAGTGAAGGGACAGGACACCCCTACGAGCAGTACTTC
TRBV19	14	NA	NA	TRBJ2-1	CASSIDGGNNEQFF	TGTGCCAGTAGTATCGATGGCGGGAACAATGAGCAGTTCTTC
TRBV15	13	TRBD1	once	TRBJ1-1	CATAGQLNTEAFF	TGTGCCACCGCGGGACAGTTGAACACTGAAGCTTTCTTT
TRBV19	17	TRBD2	NA	TRBJ2-1	CASSIASSGSTDNEQFF	TGTGCCAGTAGTATAGCGTCTAGCGGGAGTACCGACAATGAGCAGTTCTTC
TRBV6-4	16	TRBD2	NA	TRBJ2-1	CASSGSGAGEYNEQFF	TGTGCCAGCAGCGGCTCGGGAGCGGGAGAGTACAATGAGCAGTTCTTC
TRBV10-2	13	TRBD1	NA	TRBJ2-1	CASVGTGGNEQFF	TGCGCCAGCGTTGGGACAGGGGGTAATGAGCAGTTCTTC
TRBV11-2	16	NA	NA	TRBJ2-7	CASSPPGGKASYEQYF	TGTGCCAGCAGCCCCCCGGGTGGGAAGGCTTCCTACGAGCAGTACTTC
TRBV7-9	15	TRBD2	once	TRBJ2-1	CASSLLAGAHNEQFF	TGTGCCAGCAGCTTACTCGCGGGAGCGCACAATGAGCAGTTCTTC
TRBV13	15	NA	NA	TRBJ2-1	CASSLGGFAYNEQFF	TGTGCCAGCAGCTTAGGGGGGTTCGCCTACAATGAGCAGTTCTTC
TRBV10-2	12	NA	NA	TRBJ2-7	CASSLEGYEQYF	TGCGCCAGCAGCCTGGAGGGCTACGAGCAGTACTTC
TRBV28	16	NA	NA	TRBJ2-4	CASSPQRGLAKNIQYF	TGTGCCAGCAGTCCCCAGAGAGGCTTAGCCAAAAACATTCAGTACTTC
TRBV7-8	14	NA	NA	TRBJ1-5	CASSLGGGNQPQHF	TGTGCCAGCAGCTTAGGAGGAGGCAATCAGCCCCAGCATTTT
TRBV28	13	TRBD2	once	TRBJ2-1	CASRQTSVNEQFF	TGTGCCAGCAGACAGACTAGCGTAAATGAGCAGTTCTTC
TRBV28	14	TRBD1	NA	TRBJ1-1	CASRDRGRGTEAFF	TGTGCCAGCAGGGACAGGGGACGGGGCACTGAAGCTTTCTTT
TRBV7-2	17	TRBD2	NA	TRBJ2-7	CASSSLRSGRQTYEQYF	TGTGCCAGCAGCTCGTTGAGAAGCGGGAGGCAAACCTACGAGCAGTACTTC
TRBV6-6	14	NA	once	TRBJ2-7	CASSYQTSRGEQYF	TGTGCCAGCAGTTACCAGACCTCCCGGGGGGAGCAGTACTTC
TRBV6-4	15	NA	NA	TRBJ2-1	CASSVPGLCLEEQFF	TGTGCCAGCAGTGTCCCCGGACTGTGCTTAGAGGAGCAGTTCTTC
TRBV2	11	NA	NA	TRBJ1-2	CASTARYGYTF	TGTGCCAGCACGGCTAGGTATGGCTACACCTTC
TRBV28	15	NA	NA	TRBJ1-2	CASSLWDRKDYGYTF	TGTGCCAGCAGTTTATGGGACAGAAAAGACTATGGCTACACCTTC
TRBV6-1	14	NA	NA	TRBJ2-1	CASTIRRGDNEQFF	TGTGCCAGCACTATTCGGCGGGGAGACAATGAGCAGTTCTTC
TRBV19	15	NA	NA	TRBJ1-2	CASSIVARGPYGYTF	TGTGCCAGTAGTATCGTCGCCAGGGGTCCCTATGGCTACACCTTC
TRBV25-1	15	NA	NA	TRBJ2-1	CASSGSGTFVGEQFF	TGTGCCAGCAGTGGTAGCGGTACCTTCGTGGGTGAGCAGTTCTTC
TRBV5-1	14	TRBD1	NA	TRBJ2-7	CASSLRGGDDEQYF	TGCGCCAGCAGCTTGCGAGGGGGCGACGACGAGCAGTACTTC
TRBV5-1	13	TRBD1	NA	TRBJ2-5	CASSWKDRETQYF	TGCGCCAGCAGCTGGAAGGACAGGGAGACCCAGTACTTC
TRBV7-9	14	NA	NA	TRBJ2-5	CASSLDKKSGTQYF	TGTGCCAGCAGCTTGGACAAAAAGTCAGGGACCCAGTACTTC